Below are 30 T cell receptor beta chains sequenced from a single sample in a study of cytomegalovirus exposure and HLA in healthy donors. PCR involved 60 Vbeta and 13 Jbeta primers. TCRdb's copy holds only in-frame clones and misses some; the assay was immunoSEQ multiplex PCR. Of approximately 100,000 clones in the sample, roughly 71% were seen once. The sample consisted of PBMCs. The receptors come from a man aged 35 to 55 in good health and CMV-seropositive.

The chain has TRBV20-1 and TRBJ2-4; D gene uncertain. The germline gives CDR1 DFQATT, CDR2 SNEGSKA (reference sequence). V shed 3 bases and J shed 10 bases, with 10 bases lying between them. The CDR3 is 11 amino acids. The CDR3 region is CSASGASIQYF. CDR3 nucleotides: TGCAGTGCTAGCGGAGCCTCAATTCAGTACTTC.

The CDR3 protein is CASGEGQGFWGYTF. The CDR3 region has the DNA TGTGCTAGTGGCGAGGGACAGGGATTCTGGGGCTACACCTTC. The chain links TRBV12-5 to TRBJ1-2; 9 bases agree with TRBD1. This CDR3 is built from 14 residues. The J segment lost 8 bases and the V segment lost 6 bases, leaving 10 bases of the junction unmatched. Germline lookup yields CDR1 LGHNT and CDR2 FRNRAP.

This clone was counted between two and nine times. The chain recombines TRBV4-1 with TRBJ2-1, with 11 nucleotides matching TRBD2. V shed 5 bases, J shed 9 bases, and the junction held 12 bases outside the gene matches. In germline, CDR1 is MGHRA, CDR2 YSYEKL. The CDR3 consists of 16 residues. CDR3 DNA: TGCGCCAGCAGCGCCCAAACTAGCGGGAGTAAATCTGAGCAGTTCTTC. Translated, it gives CASSAQTSGSKSEQFF.

The sample holds a few counts of this clone. Other DNA variants within this sample encode the same CDR3. This chain connects TRBV5-1 to TRBJ2-3; a weak D match, TRBD2 (6 bases). The CDR3 length is 14 residues. The germline V gene has CDR1 SGHRS and CDR2 YFSETQ. With 5 bases removed from V and 0 bases from J, the gap between germline ends came to 10 bases. CDR3 DNA sequence: TGCGCCAGCAGTTATAGCGGCAGCACAGATACGCAGTATTTT. Amino acids: CASSYSGSTDTQYF.

This chain links TRBV19 with TRBJ1-4; maybe TRBD1 (6 bases). This CDR3 region has 15 residues. V was shortened by 5 bases and J by 8 bases, with 18 bases between the two germline ends. Per the germline V gene, CDR1 is LNHDA and CDR2 is SQIVND (reference sequence). The CDR3 coding sequence is TGTGCCAGTAGTCTAAACAGGGCGCTGGGCGAAAAACTGTTTTTT. Translating it yields CASSLNRALGEKLFF.

This clone was recorded a few times. The chain is built from TRBV6-5 and TRBJ2-5; 7 bases are a match to TRBD1. Germline V gives CDR1 MNHEY, CDR2 SVGAGI. The length of the CDR3 is 15 residues. Germline trimming cut 5 bases from V and 2 bases from J; bases unmatched to any gene: 8. The CDR3 region is CASSKQGTEQETQYF. CDR3 DNA: TGTGCCAGCAGTAAACAGGGGACAGAACAAGAGACCCAGTACTTC.

V and J are TRBV7-9 and TRBJ1-2, with 7 bases identical to TRBD1. The germline CDR1 and CDR2 sequences are SEHNR and FQNEAQ (reference sequence). CDR3 length: 13 amino acids. Losses at the gene ends were 2 bases for V and 8 bases for J; bases not matched to a gene: 5. The CDR3 here is CASSLTGAEGYTF. The CDR3 nucleotides read TGTGCCAGCAGCTTAACAGGGGCGGAAGGCTACACCTTC.

This clone appeared a few times. The genes are TRBV29-1 and TRBJ2-3; 9 bases agree with TRBD1. Germline V lookup: CDR1 SQVTM, CDR2 ANQGSEA. This CDR3 region has 15 residues. V lost 3 bases and J lost 2; bases outside the gene matches: 6. This CDR3 is CSVEGTGINTDTQYF. The CDR3 bases are TGCAGCGTTGAGGGGACAGGGATAAACACAGATACGCAGTATTTT.

V usage is TRBV6-5 and J usage is TRBJ1-2, with 10 bases matching TRBD1. J was trimmed by 7 bases and V by 10 bases; bases with no gene match: 9. CDR3 length: 13 amino acids. Germline values: CDR1 MNHEY, CDR2 SVGAGI. This chain's CDR3 is CATRDGQGGGYTF. The CDR3 DNA is TGTGCCACTCGGGATGGACAGGGGGGTGGCTACACCTTC.

The chain joins TRBV7-2 to TRBJ2-3; 12 nucleotides agree with TRBD2. The V segment lost 5 bases and the J segment 2 bases; nucleotides outside the gene matches: 5. Germline V lookup: CDR1 SGHTA, CDR2 FQGNSA. The CDR3 consists of 16 residues. The CDR3 DNA sequence: TGTGCCAGCAGCCCTGGACTAGCGGGAACCACAGATACGCAGTATTTT. Translated, it gives CASSPGLAGTTDTQYF. Based on the CDR3 plus reference TRBV7-2 and TRBJ2-3, the full variable domain is GAGVSQSPSNKVTEKGKDVELRCDPISGHTALYWYRQSLGQGLEFLIYFQGNSAPDKSGLPSDRFSAERTGGSVSTLTIQRTQQEDSAVYLCASSPGLAGTTDTQYFGPGTRLTVL.

The gene calls are TRBV7-2 and TRBJ1-5; D possibly corresponds to TRBD1 (5 bases). CDR1 and CDR2 from the germline V gene are SGHTA and FQGNSA. The germline V and J ends were trimmed by 1 base and 4 bases, with 8 bases remaining between them. This CDR3 is built from 14 residues. CDR3 bases: TGTGCCAGCAGCTTAGGGGGCGCGAATCAGCCCCAGCATTTT. Protein product: CASSLGGANQPQHF.

V is TRBV5-4 and J is TRBJ2-2, with D possibly TRBD2 on 5 matching bases. This CDR3 has 12 amino acids. V was cut by 5 bases and J by 6 bases, with 8 bases left in between. Per the germline V gene, CDR1 is SGHNT and CDR2 is YYREEE (reference sequence). The CDR3: CASRPAAGELFF. The CDR3, as DNA: TGTGCCAGCAGACCAGCGGCCGGGGAGCTGTTTTTT.

J is TRBJ2-1 and V is TRBV6-5; 10 bases are shared with TRBD1. V dropped 6 bases and J dropped 8; count of bases not matched to a gene: 4. The CDR3 totals 13 residues. The germline gives CDR1 MNHEY, CDR2 SVGAGI. CDR3 residues: CASRRQGAHEQFF. The CDR3 bases are TGTGCCAGCAGAAGACAGGGGGCCCATGAGCAGTTCTTC.

The genes are TRBV27 and TRBJ2-5; D is perhaps TRBD1 (5 bases). The DNA end is a closer match to TRBJ2-7, so the J assignment may be wrong. Germline V gene lookup returns CDR1 MNHEY and CDR2 SMNVEV (reference sequence). This CDR3 has 15 amino acids. The CDR3 DNA sequence: TGTGCCAGCAGTTTGCAGGGTCGTTATACCTACGAGCAGTACTTC. Residues: CASSLQGRYTYEQYF.

The V call is TRBV9, the J call TRBJ2-7; TRBD1 matches 8 bases. Unmatched junction bases numbered 6, after V lost 7 bases and J lost 0 bases. CDR3 length: 14 residues. CDR1 and CDR2 (germline): SGDLS, YYNGEE. CDR3 sequence: CASSQGAISYEQYF. DNA of the CDR3: TGTGCCAGCTCCCAGGGGGCCATCTCCTACGAGCAGTACTTC. The full variable domain, rest sourced from reference TRBV9 and TRBJ2-7, is DSGVTQTPKHLITATGQRVTLRCSPRSGDLSVYWYQQSLDQGLQFLIQYYNGEERAKGNILERFSAQQFPDLHSELNLSSLELGDSALYFCASSQGAISYEQYFGPGTRLTVT.

This chain links TRBV9 with TRBJ1-5; TRBD1 aligns across 9 bases. The CDR3 runs to 15 residues. The V gene's germline CDR1 is SGDLS and CDR2 YYNGEE. J was trimmed by 4 bases and V by 2 bases; bases with no gene match: 4. This CDR3 is CASSVAGQGNQPQHF. In DNA, the CDR3 is TGTGCCAGCAGCGTCGCCGGACAGGGGAATCAGCCCCAGCATTTT.

This clone was seen just once. The genes are TRBV9 and TRBJ2-7, with 8 nucleotides matching TRBD1. J lost 2 bases, V lost 3 bases, and 4 bases had no gene match. Germline V gene data show CDR1 as SGDLS and CDR2 as YYNGEE. CDR3 length: 14 amino acids. The CDR3 here is CASSALTGAYEQYV. In DNA form, the CDR3 reads TGTGCCAGCAGCGCCCTGACAGGGGCCTACGAGCAGTACGTC.

This clone was seen just once. This chain connects TRBV5-1 to TRBJ2-2, with TRBD2 as a possible D gene (5 bases). Germline CDR1 and CDR2: SGHRS and YFSETQ. This CDR3 has 15 residues. The V end was cut by 4 bases, the J end by 5 bases, with 15 bases between. The CDR3 DNA is TGCGCCAGCAGCCGGAGCGGAGACACTACCGGGGAGCTGTTTTTT. It is translated as CASSRSGDTTGELFF.

The CDR3 loop reads CASSQVVTSADQETQYF. The DNA for the CDR3 is TGCGCCAGCAGCCAAGTAGTTACTAGCGCCGACCAAGAGACCCAGTACTTC. The chain has TRBV4-1 and TRBJ2-5; the match to TRBD2 covers 7 bases. CDR3 size: 17 residues. Germline CDR1 is MGHRA and CDR2 is YSYEKL. V lost 1 base and J lost 0; bases outside the gene matches: 8.

As to this clone: Other DNA sequences of this sample code for an identical CDR3. V gene TRBV19 combines with J gene TRBJ2-1; a weak D match, TRBD2 (6 bases). Trimming removed 6 bases from V and 0 bases from J, with 9 bases in between. This CDR3 is built from 14 residues. The germline CDR1 and CDR2 sequences are LNHDA and SQIVND (reference sequence). CDR3 protein: CASSAGSSYNEQFF. The CDR3 bases are TGTGCCAGTAGCGCGGGAAGCTCCTACAATGAGCAGTTCTTC. The full variable domain, completed using reference TRBV19 and TRBJ2-1, is DGGITQSPKYLFRKEGQNVTLSCEQNLNHDAMYWYRQDPGQGLRLIYYSQIVNDFQKGDIAEGYSVSREKKESFPLTVTSAQKNPTAFYLCASSAGSSYNEQFFGPGTRLTVL.

The chain joins TRBV12-5 to TRBJ1-1; D unclear. Deletions cut 0 bases from V and 7 bases from J, with 12 bases between. CDR1 is LGHNT, CDR2 FRNRAP, per germline. This CDR3 comprises 14 residues. The DNA for the CDR3 is TGTGCTAGTGGTTTGGTACGGTTGAGTATTGAAGCTTTCTTT. Translated, it gives CASGLVRLSIEAFF.

The sample holds one count of this clone. This chain uses TRBV6-1 with TRBJ2-5; 8 bases match TRBD1. V dropped 5 bases and J dropped 3; count of bases not matched to a gene: 2. Germline V gene data show CDR1 as MNHNS and CDR2 as SASEGT. The CDR3 is made up of 13 amino acids. In DNA, the CDR3 is TGTGCCAGCAGTAAGGACAGGGAAGAGACCCAGTACTTC. It yields the protein CASSKDREETQYF.

A word on this clone: The same CDR3 is also encoded by other DNA sequences in this sample. This chain connects TRBV7-8 to TRBJ2-3; D is unclear. Trimming stripped 1 base from V and 4 bases from J, with 9 bases between. The CDR3 contains 14 residues. Germline V gene lookup returns CDR1 SGHVS and CDR2 FQNEAQ. As DNA, the CDR3 is TGTGCCAGCAGCTTAGGAGCACGCGCAGATACGCAGTATTTT. Residues: CASSLGARADTQYF.

DNA for the CDR3: TGTGCCAGCAGGGCGACTAGCGGGATCAACAATGAGCAGTTCTTC. Its protein is CASRATSGINNEQFF. The V call is TRBV6-5, the J call TRBJ2-1; 11 bases map to TRBD2. The germline gives CDR1 MNHEY, CDR2 SVGAGI. Germline trimming cut 6 bases from V and 5 bases from J; bases unmatched to any gene: 6. The CDR3 consists of 15 residues.

This clone came up a few times. The CDR3 spells CSVELPGSWGYTF. As DNA, the CDR3 is TGCAGCGTTGAACTTCCCGGTTCGTGGGGCTACACCTTC. The chain joins TRBV29-1 to TRBJ1-2; D is uncertain. Deletions cut 2 bases from V and 8 bases from J, with 15 bases between. In germline, CDR1 is SQVTM, CDR2 ANQGSEA. The CDR3 has 13 residues. The full variable domain, rest sourced from reference TRBV29-1 and TRBJ1-2, is SAVISQKPSRDICQRGTSLTIQCQVDSQVTMMFWYRQQPGQSLTLIATANQGSEATYESGFVIDKFPISRPNLTFSTLTVSNMSPEDSSIYLCSVELPGSWGYTFGSGTRLTVV.

This clone was recorded once. The chain employs TRBV5-1 and TRBJ2-3, with 8 bases lining up with TRBD1. There are 16 residues in the CDR3. From germline, CDR1 is SGHRS and CDR2 YFSETQ. V trimming: 4 bases; J trimming: 0 bases; junction bases outside the gene matches: 7. DNA for the CDR3: TGCGCCAGCAGCACGTGGACAGGGCCTAGCACAGATACGCAGTATTTT. Translating it yields CASSTWTGPSTDTQYF.

The genes are TRBV18 and TRBJ1-5; 10 positions agree with TRBD1. The CDR3 length is 14 residues. The junction had 0 bases not matched to a gene; V was cut back by 2 bases and J by 5 bases. The V gene's germline CDR1 is KGHSH and CDR2 LQKENI. The CDR3 DNA reads TGTGCCAGCTCACCAGGACAGGGGGATCAGCCCCAGCATTTT. Residues: CASSPGQGDQPQHF.

The rearrangement links TRBV5-4 to TRBJ1-2, with TRBD1 matching 11 bases. Germline V lookup: CDR1 SGHNT, CDR2 YYREEE (reference sequence). V dropped 3 bases and J dropped 5; count of bases not matched to a gene: 12. This CDR3 is 17 amino acids long. The CDR3 DNA is TGTGCCAGCAGCTCCTACCTAACCGGGACAGGGGGGTATGGCTACACCTTC. Its translation: CASSSYLTGTGGYGYTF.

The V gene is TRBV19, the J gene TRBJ1-5, with 8 bases that match TRBD1. Germline V CDR1 and CDR2: LNHDA, SQIVND (reference sequence). The trim removed 0 bases at V and 7 bases at J, leaving 5 bases unmatched. CDR3 length equals 15 residues. This chain's CDR3 is CASSIDQGASQPQHF. The CDR3 region has the DNA TGTGCCAGTAGTATAGATCAGGGGGCCTCGCAGCCCCAGCATTTT.

As to this clone: In the same sample, other DNA sequences code for this CDR3. The chain uses TRBV9 and TRBJ1-5; D is ambiguous. The CDR3 is made up of 13 amino acids. Germline loops: CDR1 SGDLS, CDR2 YYNGEE. Trimming left V 0 bases short and J 4 bases short, with 5 bases between. The CDR3 reads CASSVGSNQPQHF. The CDR3 DNA reads as TGTGCCAGCAGCGTAGGCAGTAATCAGCCCCAGCATTTT.